The source of this T cell receptor beta chain is a study of T cells in Graves' hyperthyroidism and ophthalmopathy. Broader study findings: Ophthalmopathy could be told apart from stable hyperthyroidism with a 13 V-J model.

From RNA transcripts, TCR beta CDR3 regions were amplified. Researchers ran a first-round RT-PCR on the TCR CDR3 using the HTBI primer set. Each CDR3 protein gets one entry after TCRdb re-called the multiplex PCR reads with MiXCR. The table has hundreds of thousands of distinct CDR3 sequences, approximately 15% seen once. Losses at the gene ends were 8 bases for V and 2 bases for J; bases not matched to a gene: 6. The CDR3 contains 14 residues. Germline assignment: CDR1 MNHNS and CDR2 SASEGT. Of note for this clonotype: Its antigen is as yet unknown.

For ophthalmopathy patients, the Clinical Activity Score was at least 3 and the NOSPECS grade at least 4; duration was under 3 months. The diagnostic basis comprised clinical symptoms, serum thyroxine and TRAb, thyroid ultrasound and orbital computed tomography. The authors obtained PBMCs from about 9.5 ml of fresh peripheral blood. The chain combines TRBV6-1 with TRBJ2-7; 10 bases are shared with TRBD2. The sequence came from a woman aged 40 to 50 with Graves' ophthalmopathy. The sequencing input was blood. The CDR3 region has the DNA TGTGCCAGCGGCCGGACTAGCGGCGCCTACGAGCAGTACTTC. Its protein is CASGRTSGAYEQYF.